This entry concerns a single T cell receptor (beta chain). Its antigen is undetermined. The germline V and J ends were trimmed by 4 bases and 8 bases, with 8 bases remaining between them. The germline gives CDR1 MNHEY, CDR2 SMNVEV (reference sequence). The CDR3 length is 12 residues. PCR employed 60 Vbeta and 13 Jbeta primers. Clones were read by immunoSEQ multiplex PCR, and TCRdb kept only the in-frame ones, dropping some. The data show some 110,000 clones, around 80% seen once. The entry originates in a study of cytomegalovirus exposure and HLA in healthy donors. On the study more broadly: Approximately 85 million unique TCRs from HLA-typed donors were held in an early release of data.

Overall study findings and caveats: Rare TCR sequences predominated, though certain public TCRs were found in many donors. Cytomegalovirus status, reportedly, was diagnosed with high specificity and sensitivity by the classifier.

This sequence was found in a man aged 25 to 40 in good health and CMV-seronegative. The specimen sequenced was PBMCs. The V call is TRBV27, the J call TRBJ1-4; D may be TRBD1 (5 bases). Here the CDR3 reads CASSSHREKLFF. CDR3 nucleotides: TGTGCCAGCAGTTCCCACAGGGAAAAACTGTTTTTT.